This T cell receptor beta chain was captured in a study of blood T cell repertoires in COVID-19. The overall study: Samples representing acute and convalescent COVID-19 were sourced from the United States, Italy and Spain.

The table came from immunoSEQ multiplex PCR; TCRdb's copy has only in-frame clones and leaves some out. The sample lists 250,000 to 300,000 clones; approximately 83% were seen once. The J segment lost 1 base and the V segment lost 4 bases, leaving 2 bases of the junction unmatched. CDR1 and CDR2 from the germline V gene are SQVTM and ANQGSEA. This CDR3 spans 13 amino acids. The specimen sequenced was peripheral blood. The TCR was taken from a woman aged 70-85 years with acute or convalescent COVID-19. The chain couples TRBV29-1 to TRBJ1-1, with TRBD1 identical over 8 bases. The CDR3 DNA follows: TGCAGCGTTGCAACAGGGGGGAACACTGAAGCTTTCTTT. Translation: CSVATGGNTEAFF.